This is a list of T cell receptor beta chains from one sample in a study of metastatic and nonmetastatic thyroid tumors. TCRdb re-clonotyped the PCR reads through MiXCR. There are approximately 15,000 clones in the sample; 24% occur only once, and around 8% lies in the top ten. Sequenced material: tumor tissue. The source is a female donor with papillary thyroid cancer or a benign thyroid nodule (not recorded which). Some clones in this sample may be carry-over from other donors' samples. Both conserved end residues are part of each CDR3. Each record gives: V gene, J gene, CDR3 protein.

v_call: TRBV7-8; j_call: TRBJ2-1; cdr3_aa: CASSAEAGEGNEQFF
v_call: TRBV6-1; j_call: TRBJ2-3; cdr3_aa: CASSELVAGGVGDTQYF
v_call: TRBV7-2; j_call: TRBJ2-7; cdr3_aa: CASSLTSSYEQYF
v_call: TRBV28; j_call: TRBJ1-1; cdr3_aa: CASSFPAGGRAGGTEAFF
v_call: TRBV27; j_call: TRBJ2-7; cdr3_aa: CASSPPITSGRLEQYF
v_call: TRBV19; j_call: TRBJ1-1; cdr3_aa: CASSIEHSMNTEAFF
v_call: TRBV12-3/TRBV12-4; j_call: TRBJ2-6; cdr3_aa: CASSLGLDSGANVLTF
v_call: TRBV27; j_call: TRBJ1-6; cdr3_aa: CASSFQGAIGSPLHF
v_call: TRBV9; j_call: TRBJ2-2; cdr3_aa: CASSATFGTGELFF
v_call: TRBV6-1; j_call: TRBJ2-5; cdr3_aa: CASSEGVGTTQETQYF
v_call: TRBV5-1; j_call: TRBJ1-1; cdr3_aa: CASSSGGTGNTEAFF
v_call: TRBV5-4; j_call: TRBJ2-5; cdr3_aa: CASSLGLAGQETQYF
v_call: TRBV4-1; j_call: TRBJ1-5; cdr3_aa: CASSQRDESHQPQHF
v_call: TRBV20-1; j_call: TRBJ2-7; cdr3_aa: CSASRREGAEQYF
v_call: TRBV6-4; j_call: TRBJ2-1; cdr3_aa: CASSGDRGNEQFF
v_call: TRBV9; j_call: TRBJ2-1; cdr3_aa: CASSVGGGLAGPSSEDEQFF
v_call: TRBV11-2; j_call: TRBJ2-1; cdr3_aa: CASSFGTPNEQFF
v_call: TRBV9; j_call: TRBJ2-2; cdr3_aa: CASRPRGRDTGELFF
v_call: TRBV4-1; j_call: TRBJ2-1; cdr3_aa: CASSQGAASLLSYNEQFF
v_call: TRBV5-6; j_call: TRBJ1-2; cdr3_aa: CASSPLGGGYGYTF
v_call: TRBV7-2; j_call: TRBJ2-6; cdr3_aa: CASRTGANVLTF
v_call: TRBV7-9; j_call: TRBJ2-7; cdr3_aa: CASSPGLASYEQYF
v_call: TRBV4-1; j_call: TRBJ2-7; cdr3_aa: CASSQAGLAGVHEQYF